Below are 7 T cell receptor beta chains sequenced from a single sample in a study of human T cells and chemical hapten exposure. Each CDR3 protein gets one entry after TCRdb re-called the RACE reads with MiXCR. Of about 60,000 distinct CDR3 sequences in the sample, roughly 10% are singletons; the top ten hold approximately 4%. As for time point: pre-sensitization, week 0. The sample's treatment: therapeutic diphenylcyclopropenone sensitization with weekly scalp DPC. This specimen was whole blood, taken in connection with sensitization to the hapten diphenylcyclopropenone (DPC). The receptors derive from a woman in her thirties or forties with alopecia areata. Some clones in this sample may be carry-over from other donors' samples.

Written as DNA, the CDR3 is TGTGCCAGCAGTTACGAGTTCCTCAGCACAGATACGCAGTATTTT. The encoded protein is CASSYEFLSTDTQYF. The chain employs TRBV6-2 or TRBV6-3 and TRBJ2-3, with unresolved D. Trimming cost V 2 bases and J 0 bases, with 9 bases left between them. Looked up from germline, CDR1 is MNHEY and CDR2 is SVGEGT. The CDR3 sequence is 15 residues long.

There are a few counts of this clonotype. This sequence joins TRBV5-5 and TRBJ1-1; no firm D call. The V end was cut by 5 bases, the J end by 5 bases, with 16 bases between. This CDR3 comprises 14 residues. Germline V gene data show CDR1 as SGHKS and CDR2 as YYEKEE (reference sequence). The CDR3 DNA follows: TGTGCCAGCAGATCAGCCGGGGTTGGGACTGAAGCTTTCTTT. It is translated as CASRSAGVGTEAFF.

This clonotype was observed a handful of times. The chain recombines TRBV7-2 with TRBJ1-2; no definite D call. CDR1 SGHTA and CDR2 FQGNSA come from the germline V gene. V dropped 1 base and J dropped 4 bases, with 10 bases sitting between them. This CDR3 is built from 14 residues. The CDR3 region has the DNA TGTGCCAGCAGCTTAGATCTGGTTTCCTATGGCTACACCTTC. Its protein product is CASSLDLVSYGYTF.

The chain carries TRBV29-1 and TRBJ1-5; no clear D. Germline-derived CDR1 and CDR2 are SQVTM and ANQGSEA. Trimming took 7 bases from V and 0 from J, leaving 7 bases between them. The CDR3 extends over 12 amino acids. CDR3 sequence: CSARNSNQPQHF. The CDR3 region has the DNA TGCAGCGCTAGAAATAGCAATCAGCCCCAGCATTTT.

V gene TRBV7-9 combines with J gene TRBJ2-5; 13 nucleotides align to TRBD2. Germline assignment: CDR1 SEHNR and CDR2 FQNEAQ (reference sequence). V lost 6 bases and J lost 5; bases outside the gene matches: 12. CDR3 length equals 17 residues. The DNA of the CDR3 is TGTGCCAGCAGAAAAGGGACTAGCGGGATTCGGACGGAGACCCAGTACTTC. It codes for CASRKGTSGIRTETQYF.

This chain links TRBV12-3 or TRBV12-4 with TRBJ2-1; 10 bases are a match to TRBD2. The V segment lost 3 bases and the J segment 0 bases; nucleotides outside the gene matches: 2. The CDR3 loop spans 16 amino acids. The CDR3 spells CASSFLAGVSYNEQFF. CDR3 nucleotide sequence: TGTGCCAGCAGTTTTCTAGCGGGGGTCTCCTACAATGAGCAGTTCTTC.

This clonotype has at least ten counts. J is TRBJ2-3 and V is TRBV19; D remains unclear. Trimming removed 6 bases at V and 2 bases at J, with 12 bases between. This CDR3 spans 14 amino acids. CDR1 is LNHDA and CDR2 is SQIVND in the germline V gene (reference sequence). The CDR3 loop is CASRPKGDTDTQYF. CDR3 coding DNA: TGTGCCAGTAGACCGAAAGGCGACACAGATACGCAGTATTTT.